Shown below are 4 T cell receptor beta chains from a single sample sequenced in a study of blood T cell repertoires in COVID-19. TCRdb keeps only in-frame clones here, not all; method: immunoSEQ multiplex PCR. The repertoire has approximately 200,000 clones, 90% of them found once; the top ten carry less than 3.5%. Input material: peripheral blood. Receptor source: a man aged 25-45 years with COVID-19, enrolled during active disease.

CDR3 in amino acids: CASSVTGTGELFF. The CDR3 DNA is TGTGCCAGCAGCGTAACAGGTACCGGGGAGCTGTTTTTT. The chain uses TRBV9 and TRBJ2-2; D is possibly TRBD1 (5 bases). The germline V gene encodes CDR1 SGDLS and CDR2 YYNGEE. The CDR3 is 13 amino acids. V was trimmed by 1 base and J by 5 bases, leaving 6 bases between them.

Only one count was recorded for this clone. The chain couples TRBV5-1 to TRBJ1-1; maybe TRBD1 (6 bases). The V gene's germline CDR1 is SGHRS and CDR2 YFSETQ. The V end was cut by 1 base, the J end by 1 base, with 20 bases between. The CDR3 extends over 18 amino acids. The CDR3 sequence is CASSLYGGGWEGNTEAFF. In nucleotides, the CDR3 is TGCGCCAGCAGCTTGTATGGCGGGGGCTGGGAGGGGAACACTGAAGCTTTCTTT.

The chain recombines TRBV3-1 (or the pseudogene TRBV3-2) with TRBJ1-6; D gene unclear. The CDR3 extends over 16 amino acids. Germline lookup yields CDR1 LGHDT and CDR2 YNNKEL (reference sequence). V dropped 6 bases and J dropped 7 bases, with 19 bases sitting between them. CDR3 sequence reads: CASSLLEVAGNSPLHF. The CDR3 DNA follows: TGTGCCAGCAGTCTCCTCGAAGTAGCGGGAAATTCACCCCTCCACTTT.

The genes are TRBV2 and TRBJ1-2; TRBD1 agrees at 9 bases. The CDR3 runs to 15 residues. J was trimmed by 7 bases and V by 4 bases; bases with no gene match: 10. CDR1 and CDR2 from the germline V gene are SNHLY and FYNNEI. The CDR3 nucleotides are TGTGCCAGCAGTGTAGTAGGGGGACAGGGACGTGGCTACACCTTC. It codes for CASSVVGGQGRGYTF.